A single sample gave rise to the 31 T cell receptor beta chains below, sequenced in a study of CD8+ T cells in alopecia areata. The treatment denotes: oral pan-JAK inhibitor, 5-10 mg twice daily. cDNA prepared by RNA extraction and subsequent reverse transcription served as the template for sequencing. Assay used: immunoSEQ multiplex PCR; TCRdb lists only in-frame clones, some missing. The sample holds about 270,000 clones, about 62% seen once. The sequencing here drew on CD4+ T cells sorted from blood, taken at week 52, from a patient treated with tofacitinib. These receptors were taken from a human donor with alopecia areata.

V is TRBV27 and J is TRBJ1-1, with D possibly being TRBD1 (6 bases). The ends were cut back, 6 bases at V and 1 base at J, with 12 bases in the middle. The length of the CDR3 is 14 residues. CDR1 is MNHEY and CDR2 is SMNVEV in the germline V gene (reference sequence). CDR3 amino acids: CASRYRATNTEAFF. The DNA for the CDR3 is TGTGCCAGCAGGTACAGGGCAACGAACACTGAAGCTTTCTTT.

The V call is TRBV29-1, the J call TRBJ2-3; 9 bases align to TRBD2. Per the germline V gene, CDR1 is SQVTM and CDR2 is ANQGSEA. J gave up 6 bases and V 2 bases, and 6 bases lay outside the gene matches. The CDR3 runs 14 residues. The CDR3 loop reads CSVELRGGRDTQYF. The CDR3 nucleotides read TGCAGCGTTGAATTGCGGGGGGGCCGGGATACGCAGTATTTT.

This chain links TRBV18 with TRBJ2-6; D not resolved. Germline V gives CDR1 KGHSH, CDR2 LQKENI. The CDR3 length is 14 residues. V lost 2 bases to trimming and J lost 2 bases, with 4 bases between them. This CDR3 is CASSPTPGANVLTF. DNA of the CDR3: TGTGCCAGCTCACCAACCCCTGGGGCCAACGTCCTGACTTTC.

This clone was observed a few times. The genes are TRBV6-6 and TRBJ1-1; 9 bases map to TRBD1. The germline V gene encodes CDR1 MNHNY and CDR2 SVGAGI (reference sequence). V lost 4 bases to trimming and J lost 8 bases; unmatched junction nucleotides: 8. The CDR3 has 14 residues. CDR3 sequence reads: CASSWGQGASEAFF. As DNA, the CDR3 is TGTGCCAGCAGTTGGGGACAGGGCGCGTCCGAAGCTTTCTTT.

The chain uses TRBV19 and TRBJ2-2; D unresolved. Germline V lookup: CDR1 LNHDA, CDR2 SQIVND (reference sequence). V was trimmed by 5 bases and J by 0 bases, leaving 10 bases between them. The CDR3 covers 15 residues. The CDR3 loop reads CASSLGNANTGELFF. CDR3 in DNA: TGTGCCAGTAGTTTGGGTAACGCGAACACCGGGGAGCTGTTTTTT.

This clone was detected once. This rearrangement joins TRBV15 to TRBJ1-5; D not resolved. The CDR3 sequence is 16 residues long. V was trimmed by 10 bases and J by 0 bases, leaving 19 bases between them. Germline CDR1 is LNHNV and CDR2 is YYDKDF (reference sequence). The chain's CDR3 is CASSVGETYSNQPQHF. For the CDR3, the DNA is TGTGCCAGTAGTGTTGGGGAAACCTATAGCAATCAGCCCCAGCATTTT. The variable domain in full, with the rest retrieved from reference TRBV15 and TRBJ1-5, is DAMVIQNPRYQVTQFGKPVTLSCSQTLNHNVMYWYQQKSSQAPKLLFHYYDKDFNNEADTPDNFQSRRPNTSFCFLDIRSPGLGDTAMYLCASSVGETYSNQPQHFGDGTRLSIL.

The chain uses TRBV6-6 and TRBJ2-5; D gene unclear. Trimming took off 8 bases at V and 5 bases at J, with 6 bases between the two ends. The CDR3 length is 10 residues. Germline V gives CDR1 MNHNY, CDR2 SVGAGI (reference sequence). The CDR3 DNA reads TGTGCCAGCGGGATCGAGACCCAGTACTTC. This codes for CASGIETQYF.

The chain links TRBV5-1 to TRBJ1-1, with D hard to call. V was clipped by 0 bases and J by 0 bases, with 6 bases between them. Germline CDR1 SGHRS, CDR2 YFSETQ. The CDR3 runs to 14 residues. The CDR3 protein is CASSLVLMNTEAFF. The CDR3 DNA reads TGCGCCAGCAGCTTGGTTCTCATGAACACTGAAGCTTTCTTT. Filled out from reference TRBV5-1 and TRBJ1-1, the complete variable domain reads KAGVTQTPRYLIKTRGQQVTLSCSPISGHRSVSWYQQTPGQGLQFLFEYFSETQRNKGNFPGRFSGRQFSNSRSEMNVSTLELGDSALYLCASSLVLMNTEAFFGQGTRLTVV.

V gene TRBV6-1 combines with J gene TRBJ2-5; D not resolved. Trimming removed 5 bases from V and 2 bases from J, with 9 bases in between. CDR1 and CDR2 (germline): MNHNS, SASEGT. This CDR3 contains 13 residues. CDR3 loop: CASSLADQETQYF. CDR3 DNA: TGTGCCAGCAGTTTAGCAGATCAAGAGACCCAGTACTTC.

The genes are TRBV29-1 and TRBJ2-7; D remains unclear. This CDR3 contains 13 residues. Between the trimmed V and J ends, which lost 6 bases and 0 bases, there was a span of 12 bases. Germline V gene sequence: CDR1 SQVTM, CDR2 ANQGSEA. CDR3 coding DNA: TGCAGCGTGACGACAACGAGCTCCTACGAGCAGTACTTC. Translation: CSVTTTSSYEQYF.

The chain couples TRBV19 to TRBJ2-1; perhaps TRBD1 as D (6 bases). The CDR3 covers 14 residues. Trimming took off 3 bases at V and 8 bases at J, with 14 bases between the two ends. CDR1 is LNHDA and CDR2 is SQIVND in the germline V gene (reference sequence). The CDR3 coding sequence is TGTGCCAGTAGTATGGGCGCAGGGGCTGATGAGCAGTTCTTC. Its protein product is CASSMGAGADEQFF. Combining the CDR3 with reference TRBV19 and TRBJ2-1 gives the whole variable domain DGGITQSPKYLFRKEGQNVTLSCEQNLNHDAMYWYRQDPGQGLRLIYYSQIVNDFQKGDIAEGYSVSREKKESFPLTVTSAQKNPTAFYLCASSMGAGADEQFFGPGTRLTVL.

The CDR3 loop is CASSEVTGGWSPLHF. CDR3 DNA sequence: TGTGCCAGCAGTGAAGTAACAGGGGGCTGGTCACCCCTCCACTTT. V and J are TRBV2 and TRBJ1-6, with TRBD1 matching over 9 bases. CDR3 length: 15 residues. V dropped 1 base and J dropped 10; count of bases not matched to a gene: 5. Germline CDR1 SNHLY, CDR2 FYNNEI.

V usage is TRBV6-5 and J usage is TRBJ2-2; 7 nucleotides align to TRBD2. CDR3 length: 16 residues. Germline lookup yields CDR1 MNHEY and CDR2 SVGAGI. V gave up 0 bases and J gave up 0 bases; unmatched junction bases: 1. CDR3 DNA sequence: TGTGCCAGCAGTTACTCCGGGGGGTCGAACACCGGGGAGCTGTTTTTT. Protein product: CASSYSGGSNTGELFF.

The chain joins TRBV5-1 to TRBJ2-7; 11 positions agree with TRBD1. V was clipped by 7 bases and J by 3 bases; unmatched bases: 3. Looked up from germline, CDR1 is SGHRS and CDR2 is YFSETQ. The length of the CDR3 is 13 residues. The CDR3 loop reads CASGTGGFYEQYF. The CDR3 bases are TGCGCCAGCGGGACAGGGGGTTTCTACGAGCAGTACTTC.

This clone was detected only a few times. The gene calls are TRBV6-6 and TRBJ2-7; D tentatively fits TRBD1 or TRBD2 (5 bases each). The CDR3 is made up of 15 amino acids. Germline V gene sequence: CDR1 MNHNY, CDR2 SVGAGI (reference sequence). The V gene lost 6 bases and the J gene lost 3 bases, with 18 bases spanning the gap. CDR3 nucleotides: TGTGCCAGCAGCACGGCCGGGACGGGAATCTACGAGCAGTACTTC. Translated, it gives CASSTAGTGIYEQYF.

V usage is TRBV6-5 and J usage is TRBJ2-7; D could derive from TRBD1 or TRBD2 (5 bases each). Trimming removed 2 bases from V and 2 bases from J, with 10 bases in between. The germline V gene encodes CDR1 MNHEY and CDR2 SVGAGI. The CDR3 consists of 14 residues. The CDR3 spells CASSYVQGAYEQYF. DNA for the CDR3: TGTGCCAGCAGTTACGTGCAGGGAGCCTACGAGCAGTACTTC.

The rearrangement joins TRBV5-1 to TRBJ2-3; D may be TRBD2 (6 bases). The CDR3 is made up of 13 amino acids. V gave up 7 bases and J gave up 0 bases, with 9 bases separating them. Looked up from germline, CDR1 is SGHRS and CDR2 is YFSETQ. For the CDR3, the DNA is TGCGCCAGCCGACTAGATAGCACAGATACGCAGTATTTT. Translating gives CASRLDSTDTQYF.

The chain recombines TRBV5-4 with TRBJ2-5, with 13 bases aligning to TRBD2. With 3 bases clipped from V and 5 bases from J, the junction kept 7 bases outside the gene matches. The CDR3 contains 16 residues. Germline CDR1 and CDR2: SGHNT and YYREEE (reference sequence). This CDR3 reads CASSWETSGGKETQYF. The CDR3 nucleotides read TGTGCCAGCAGCTGGGAGACTAGCGGGGGGAAGGAGACCCAGTACTTC.

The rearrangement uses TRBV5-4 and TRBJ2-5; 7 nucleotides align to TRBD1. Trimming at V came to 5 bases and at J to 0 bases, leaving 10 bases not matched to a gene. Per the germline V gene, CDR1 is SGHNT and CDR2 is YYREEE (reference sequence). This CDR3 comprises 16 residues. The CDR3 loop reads CASSPARGMNQETQYF. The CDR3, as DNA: TGTGCCAGCAGTCCAGCCAGGGGGATGAACCAAGAGACCCAGTACTTC. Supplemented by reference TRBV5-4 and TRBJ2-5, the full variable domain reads ETGVTQSPTHLIKTRGQQVTLRCSSQSGHNTVSWYQQALGQGPQFIFQYYREEENGRGNFPPRFSGLQFPNYSSELNVNALELDDSALYLCASSPARGMNQETQYFGPGTRLLVL.

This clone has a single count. CDR3 sequence reads: CAWITTGPMNTEAFF. The CDR3, as DNA: TGTGCCTGGATCACGACAGGTCCTATGAACACTGAAGCTTTCTTT. The V call is TRBV30, the J call TRBJ1-1; D is possibly TRBD1 (6 bases). The CDR3 length is 15 residues. The V end lost 4 bases, the J end lost 0 bases, and 15 bases lay between the germline ends. Germline lookup yields CDR1 GTSNPN and CDR2 SVGIG (reference sequence).

The CDR3 region is CASSPDRASYEQYF. As DNA, the CDR3 is TGTGCCAGCAGCCCGGACCGGGCCTCCTACGAGCAGTACTTC. The chain is built from TRBV7-3 and TRBJ2-7; D gene unclear. The CDR3 spans 14 residues. Looked up from germline, CDR1 is SGHTA and CDR2 is FQGTGA. V was pared by 5 bases and J by 0 bases, with 11 bases between.

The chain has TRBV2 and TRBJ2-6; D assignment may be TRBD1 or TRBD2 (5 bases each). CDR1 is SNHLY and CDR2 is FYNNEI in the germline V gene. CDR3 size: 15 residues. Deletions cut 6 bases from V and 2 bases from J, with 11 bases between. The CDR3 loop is CASRPGAPGANVLTF. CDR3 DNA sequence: TGTGCCAGCAGGCCCGGGGCCCCTGGGGCCAACGTCCTGACTTTC.

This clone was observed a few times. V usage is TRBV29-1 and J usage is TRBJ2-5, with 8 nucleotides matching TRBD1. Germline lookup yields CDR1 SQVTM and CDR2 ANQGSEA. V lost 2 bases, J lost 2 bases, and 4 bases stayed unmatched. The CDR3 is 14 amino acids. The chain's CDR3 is CSVEKNRGQETQYF. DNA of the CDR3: TGCAGCGTTGAAAAAAACAGGGGGCAAGAGACCCAGTACTTC.

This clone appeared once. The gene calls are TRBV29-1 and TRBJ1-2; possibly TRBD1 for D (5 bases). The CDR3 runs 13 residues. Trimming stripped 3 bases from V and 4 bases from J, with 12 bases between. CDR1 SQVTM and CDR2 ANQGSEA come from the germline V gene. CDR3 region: CSVDLGQSYGYTF. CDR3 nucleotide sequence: TGCAGCGTTGACTTGGGGCAGTCCTATGGCTACACCTTC. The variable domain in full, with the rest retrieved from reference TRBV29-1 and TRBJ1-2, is SAVISQKPSRDICQRGTSLTIQCQVDSQVTMMFWYRQQPGQSLTLIATANQGSEATYESGFVIDKFPISRPNLTFSTLTVSNMSPEDSSIYLCSVDLGQSYGYTFGSGTRLTVV.

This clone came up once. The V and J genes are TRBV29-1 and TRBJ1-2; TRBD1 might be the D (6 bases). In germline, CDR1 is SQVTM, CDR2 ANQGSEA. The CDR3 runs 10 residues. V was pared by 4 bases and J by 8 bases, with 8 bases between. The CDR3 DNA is TGCAGCGTTGGGGGGCCAGGCTACACCTTC. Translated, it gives CSVGGPGYTF.

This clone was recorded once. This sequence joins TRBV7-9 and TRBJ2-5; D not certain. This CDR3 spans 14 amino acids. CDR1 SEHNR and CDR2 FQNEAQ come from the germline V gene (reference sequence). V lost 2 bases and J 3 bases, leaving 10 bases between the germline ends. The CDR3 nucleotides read TGTGCCAGCAGCTTACGACAAACCGAAGAGACCCAGTACTTC. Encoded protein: CASSLRQTEETQYF.

CDR3 coding DNA: TGTGCCAGCAGCGGGGACAGGGGTAACTATGGCTACACCTTC. This translates into CASSGDRGNYGYTF. The genes are TRBV5-4 and TRBJ1-2; TRBD1 matches at 10 bases. CDR3 length: 14 amino acids. Germline CDR1 reads SGHNT; CDR2 reads YYREEE (reference sequence). Trimming cost V 4 bases and J 1 base; bases outside gene matches: 1.

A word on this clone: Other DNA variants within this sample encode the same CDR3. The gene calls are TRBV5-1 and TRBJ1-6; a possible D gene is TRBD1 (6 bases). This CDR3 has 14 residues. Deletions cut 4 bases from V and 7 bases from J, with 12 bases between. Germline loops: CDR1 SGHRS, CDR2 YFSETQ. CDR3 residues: CASSLGGANSPLHF. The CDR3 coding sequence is TGCGCCAGCAGCCTAGGGGGGGCAAATTCACCCCTCCACTTT.

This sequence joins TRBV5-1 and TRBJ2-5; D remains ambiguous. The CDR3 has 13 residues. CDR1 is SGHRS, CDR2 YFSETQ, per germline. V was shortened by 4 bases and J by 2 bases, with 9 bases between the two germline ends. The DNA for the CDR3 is TGCGCCAGCAGCCGCGATGAACAAGAGACCCAGTACTTC. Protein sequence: CASSRDEQETQYF.

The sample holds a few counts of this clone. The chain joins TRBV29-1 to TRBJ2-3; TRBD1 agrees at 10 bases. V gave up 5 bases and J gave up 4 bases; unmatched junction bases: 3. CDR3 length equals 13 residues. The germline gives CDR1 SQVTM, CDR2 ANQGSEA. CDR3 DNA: TGCAGCGTTCGAGGGACAGGGGCAGATACGCAGTATTTT. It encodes CSVRGTGADTQYF.

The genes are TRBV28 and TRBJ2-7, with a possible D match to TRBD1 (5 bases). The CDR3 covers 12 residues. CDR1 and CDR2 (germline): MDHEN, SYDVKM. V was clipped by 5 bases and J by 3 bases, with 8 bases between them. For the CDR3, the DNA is TGTGCCAGCAGTCTGACAGTCTACGAGCAGTACTTC. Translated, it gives CASSLTVYEQYF.